These 14 T cell receptor beta chains came from one sample sequenced in a study of control samples from healthy donors and cancer patients. Sequencing used immunoSEQ multiplex PCR; TCRdb keeps in-frame clones, though not all of them. The sample lists roughly 220,000 clones; about 94% were seen once. Sequencing was performed on blood. These receptors were taken from a man in his fifties or sixties in good health.

The V gene is TRBV5-1, the J gene TRBJ2-2; 10 bases match TRBD1. The CDR3 spans 15 residues. Per germline, CDR1 SGHRS and CDR2 YFSETQ. V gave up 4 bases and J gave up 4 bases; unmatched junction bases: 4. The chain's CDR3 is CASSQRQGATGELFF. The CDR3 DNA follows: TGCGCCAGCAGCCAGAGACAGGGGGCCACCGGGGAGCTGTTTTTT. The entire variable domain, with the rest obtained from reference TRBV5-1 and TRBJ2-2, is as follows: KAGVTQTPRYLIKTRGQQVTLSCSPISGHRSVSWYQQTPGQGLQFLFEYFSETQRNKGNFPGRFSGRQFSNSRSEMNVSTLELGDSALYLCASSQRQGATGELFFGEGSRLTVL.

The chain recombines TRBV10-1 with TRBJ1-3; D not resolved. Per germline, CDR1 WNHNN and CDR2 SYGVQD (reference sequence). The V and J ends lost 8 bases and 4 bases respectively, with 12 bases between them. This CDR3 is 13 amino acids long. The CDR3 region is CASAAMLGNTIYF. Here the CDR3 DNA reads TGCGCCAGCGCCGCTATGTTGGGAAACACCATATATTTT.

V gene TRBV24-1 combines with J gene TRBJ2-7; 11 bases match TRBD2. The ends lost 4 bases at V and 7 bases at J; junction bases unmatched: 5. This CDR3 is 14 amino acids long. Germline lookup yields CDR1 KGHDR and CDR2 SFDVKD. CDR3: CATSEASGGMEQYF. The CDR3 DNA follows: TGTGCCACCAGTGAGGCTAGCGGGGGGATGGAGCAGTACTTC.

The V gene is TRBV5-1, the J gene TRBJ2-2; 10 bases match TRBD1. Germline values: CDR1 SGHRS, CDR2 YFSETQ. This CDR3 has 16 residues. Trimming took 0 bases from V and 7 from J; bases not matched to a gene: 6. This CDR3 reads CASSLAGTGDNGELFF. In nucleotides, the CDR3 is TGCGCCAGCAGCTTGGCCGGGACAGGGGACAACGGGGAGCTGTTTTTT.

The chain combines TRBV4-1 with TRBJ1-6; perhaps TRBD1 as D (5 bases). Germline V gene lookup returns CDR1 MGHRA and CDR2 YSYEKL. V lost 4 bases and J lost 8, with 15 bases in between. The CDR3 is made up of 15 amino acids. Here the CDR3 reads CASSLPDRKHSPLHF. CDR3 bases: TGCGCCAGCAGCCTACCTGACAGAAAGCATTCACCCCTCCACTTT.

V is TRBV3-1 (or the pseudogene TRBV3-2) and J is TRBJ2-1, with a tentative D call TRBD1 (6 bases). Trimming removed 3 bases at V and 6 bases at J, with 12 bases between. In germline, CDR1 is LGHDT, CDR2 YNNKEL (reference sequence). CDR3 length: 14 residues. The CDR3, as DNA: TGTGCCAGCAGCCAGACCTTGACAGGCAATGAGCAGTTCTTC. Translating gives CASSQTLTGNEQFF.

The chain combines TRBV19 with TRBJ1-4, with D maybe TRBD1 (5 bases). V lost 5 bases and J lost 8, with 15 bases in between. Germline CDR1 is LNHDA and CDR2 is SQIVND (reference sequence). The CDR3 runs to 14 residues. CDR3 DNA sequence: TGTGCCAGTAGTCCCACAGGCGTCGGCGAAAAACTGTTTTTT. This codes for CASSPTGVGEKLFF. Variable domain in full (rest from reference TRBV19 and TRBJ1-4): DGGITQSPKYLFRKEGQNVTLSCEQNLNHDAMYWYRQDPGQGLRLIYYSQIVNDFQKGDIAEGYSVSREKKESFPLTVTSAQKNPTAFYLCASSPTGVGEKLFFGSGTQLSVL.

A single count supports this clone. The chain employs TRBV6-5 and TRBJ1-3; D may be TRBD1 (6 bases). Germline CDR1 reads MNHEY; CDR2 reads SVGAGI. The CDR3 runs 15 residues. V gave up 6 bases and J gave up 5 bases, with 17 bases separating them. The CDR3: CASSRGDRTRNTIYF. As DNA, the CDR3 is TGTGCCAGCAGCCGAGGTGACAGGACTAGAAACACCATATATTTT.

The chain is built from TRBV2 and TRBJ2-4, with D unclear. V was clipped by 4 bases and J by 6 bases, with 13 bases between them. Germline CDR1 and CDR2: SNHLY and FYNNEI. The CDR3 is 14 amino acids. The CDR3 spells CASSAGDYGNIQYF. The CDR3 DNA reads as TGTGCCAGCAGTGCTGGGGATTATGGAAACATTCAGTACTTC.

This clone has just one count. The V gene is TRBV7-9, the J gene TRBJ1-6; 7 bases fit TRBD1. The CDR3 has 15 residues. Germline CDR1 SEHNR, CDR2 FQNEAQ (reference sequence). The V gene end was trimmed by 3 bases and the J gene end by 8 bases; junction bases not matched to a gene: 7. CDR3 nucleotides: TGTGCCAGCAGCTTCAAGGGACAGTCATATTCACCCCTCCACTTT. Its translation: CASSFKGQSYSPLHF.

V gene TRBV30 combines with J gene TRBJ2-5; TRBD2 agrees at 11 bases. The V gene end was trimmed by 6 bases and the J gene end by 5 bases; junction bases not matched to a gene: 8. From germline, CDR1 is GTSNPN and CDR2 SVGIG (reference sequence). The CDR3 totals 14 residues. The CDR3 DNA is TGTGCCTGCACCTCGACTAGCGGGATGGAGACCCAGTACTTC. Translation gives CACTSTSGMETQYF.

This sequence joins TRBV7-3 and TRBJ2-2; D uncertain. Germline lookup yields CDR1 SGHTA and CDR2 FQGTGA. CDR3 length equals 17 residues. Trimming removed 4 bases from V and 1 base from J, with 16 bases in between. The CDR3 coding sequence is TGTGCCAGCAGCTCGAGACTCGGAAACTTGAACACCGGGGAGCTGTTTTTT. Translation gives CASSSRLGNLNTGELFF.

V is TRBV7-8 and J is TRBJ1-5; possibly TRBD1 for D (5 bases). Trimming left V 8 bases short and J 0 bases short, with 14 bases between. Germline-derived CDR1 and CDR2 are SGHVS and FQNEAQ. The length of the CDR3 is 15 residues. The CDR3 loop reads CASLWGGNSNQPQHF. In nucleotides, the CDR3 is TGTGCCAGCCTCTGGGGGGGGAATAGCAATCAGCCCCAGCATTTT.

The CDR3 loop is CASSRRQIAYTEAFF. Written as DNA, the CDR3 is TGTGCCAGCAGCCGCCGACAGATTGCTTACACTGAAGCTTTCTTT. This chain joins TRBV3-1 (or the pseudogene TRBV3-2) and TRBJ1-1; tentative D call: TRBD1 (5 bases). Germline CDR1 and CDR2: LGHDT and YNNKEL (reference sequence). The CDR3 is 15 residues long. Trimming stripped 4 bases from V and 3 bases from J, with 15 bases between.